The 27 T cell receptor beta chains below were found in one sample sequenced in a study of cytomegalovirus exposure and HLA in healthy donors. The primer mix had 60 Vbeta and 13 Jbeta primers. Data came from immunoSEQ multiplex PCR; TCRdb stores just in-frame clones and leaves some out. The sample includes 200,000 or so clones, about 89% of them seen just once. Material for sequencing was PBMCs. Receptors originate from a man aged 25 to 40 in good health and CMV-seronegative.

The CDR3 region has the DNA TGCGCCAGCAGCTTGGTGGGGGACAGGGCCTACAATGAGCAGTTCTTC. Translating it yields CASSLVGDRAYNEQFF. This chain connects TRBV5-1 to TRBJ2-1; TRBD1 aligns across 9 bases. The germline gives CDR1 SGHRS, CDR2 YFSETQ. The CDR3 loop spans 16 amino acids. V lost 0 bases, J lost 2 bases, and 3 bases stayed unmatched.

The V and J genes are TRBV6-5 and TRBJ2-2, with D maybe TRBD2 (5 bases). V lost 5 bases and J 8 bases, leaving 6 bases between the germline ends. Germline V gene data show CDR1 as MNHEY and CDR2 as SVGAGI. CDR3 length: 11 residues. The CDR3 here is CASSPGGELFF. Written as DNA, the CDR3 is TGTGCCAGCAGTCCGGGGGGGGAGCTGTTTTTT.

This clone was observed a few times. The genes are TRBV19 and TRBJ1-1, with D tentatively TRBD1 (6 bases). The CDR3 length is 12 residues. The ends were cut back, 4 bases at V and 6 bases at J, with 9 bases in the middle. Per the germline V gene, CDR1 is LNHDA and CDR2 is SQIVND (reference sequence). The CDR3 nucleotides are TGTGCCAGTAGTACAGGGGTTCCTGAAGCTTTCTTT. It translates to CASSTGVPEAFF.

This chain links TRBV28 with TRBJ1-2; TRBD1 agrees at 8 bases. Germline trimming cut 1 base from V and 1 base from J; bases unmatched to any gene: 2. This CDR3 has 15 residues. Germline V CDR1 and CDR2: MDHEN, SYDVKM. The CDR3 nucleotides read TGTGCCAGCAGTTTATCGACAGGGGTTAACTATGGCTACACCTTC. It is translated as CASSLSTGVNYGYTF.

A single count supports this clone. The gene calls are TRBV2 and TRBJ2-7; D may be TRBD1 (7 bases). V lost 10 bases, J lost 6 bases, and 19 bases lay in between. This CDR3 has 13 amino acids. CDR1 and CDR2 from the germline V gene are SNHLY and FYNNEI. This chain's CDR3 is CANVEGAGSEQYF. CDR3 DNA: TGTGCCAACGTAGAGGGGGCGGGAAGCGAGCAGTACTTC.

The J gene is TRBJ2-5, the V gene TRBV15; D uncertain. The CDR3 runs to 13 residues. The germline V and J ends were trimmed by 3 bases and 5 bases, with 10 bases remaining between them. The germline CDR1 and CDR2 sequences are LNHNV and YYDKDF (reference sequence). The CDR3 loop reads CATSSRMLETQYF. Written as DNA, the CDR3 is TGTGCCACCAGCAGTAGAATGCTCGAGACCCAGTACTTC.

This CDR3 is CASSQSTDRGHQPQHF. As DNA, the CDR3 is TGCGCCAGCAGCCAGTCTACGGACAGAGGCCATCAGCCCCAGCATTTT. The chain links TRBV4-1 to TRBJ1-5; weak D call: TRBD1 (6 bases). V lost 3 bases and J 5 bases, leaving 17 bases between the germline ends. Germline V gives CDR1 MGHRA, CDR2 YSYEKL. This CDR3 region has 16 residues.

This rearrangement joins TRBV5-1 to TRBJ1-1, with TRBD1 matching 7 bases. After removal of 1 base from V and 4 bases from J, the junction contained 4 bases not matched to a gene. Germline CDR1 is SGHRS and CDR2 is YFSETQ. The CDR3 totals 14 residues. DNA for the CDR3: TGCGCCAGCAGCTTGCAGGGGGTTGGCACTGAAGCTTTCTTT. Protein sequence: CASSLQGVGTEAFF. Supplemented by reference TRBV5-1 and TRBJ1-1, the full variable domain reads KAGVTQTPRYLIKTRGQQVTLSCSPISGHRSVSWYQQTPGQGLQFLFEYFSETQRNKGNFPGRFSGRQFSNSRSEMNVSTLELGDSALYLCASSLQGVGTEAFFGQGTRLTVV.

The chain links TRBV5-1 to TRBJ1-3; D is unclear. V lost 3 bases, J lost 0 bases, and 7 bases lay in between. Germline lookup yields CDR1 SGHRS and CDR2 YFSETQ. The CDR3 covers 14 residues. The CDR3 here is CASSSTTSGNTIYF. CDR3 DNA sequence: TGCGCCAGCAGCTCGACTACCTCTGGAAACACCATATATTTT.

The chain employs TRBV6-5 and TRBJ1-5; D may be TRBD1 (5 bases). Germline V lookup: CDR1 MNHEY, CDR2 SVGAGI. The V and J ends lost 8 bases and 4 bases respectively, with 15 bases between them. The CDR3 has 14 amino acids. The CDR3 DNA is TGTGCCAGCCGCGACAGATCAGGGAATCAGCCCCAGCATTTT. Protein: CASRDRSGNQPQHF.

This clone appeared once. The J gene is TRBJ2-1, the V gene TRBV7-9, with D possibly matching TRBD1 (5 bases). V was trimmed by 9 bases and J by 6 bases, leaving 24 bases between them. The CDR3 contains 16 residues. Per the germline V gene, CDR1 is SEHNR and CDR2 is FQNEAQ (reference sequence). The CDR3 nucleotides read TGTGCCAGTACCCCCTCTCAGGGAACCATTCGCAATGAGCAGTTCTTC. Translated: CASTPSQGTIRNEQFF.

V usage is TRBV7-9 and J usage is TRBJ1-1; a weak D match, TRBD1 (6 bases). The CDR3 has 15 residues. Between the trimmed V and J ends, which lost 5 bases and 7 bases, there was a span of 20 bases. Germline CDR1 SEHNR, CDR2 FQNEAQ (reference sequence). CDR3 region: CASSRYRPDRIEAFF. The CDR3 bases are TGTGCCAGCAGCCGTTACCGCCCTGACAGGATTGAAGCTTTCTTT.

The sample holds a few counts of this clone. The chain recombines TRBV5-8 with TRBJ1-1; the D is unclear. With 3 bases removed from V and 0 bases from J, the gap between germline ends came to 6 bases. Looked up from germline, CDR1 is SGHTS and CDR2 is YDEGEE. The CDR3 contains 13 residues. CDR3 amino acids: CASSSSVNTEAFF. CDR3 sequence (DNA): TGTGCCAGCAGCTCGTCGGTGAACACTGAAGCTTTCTTT.

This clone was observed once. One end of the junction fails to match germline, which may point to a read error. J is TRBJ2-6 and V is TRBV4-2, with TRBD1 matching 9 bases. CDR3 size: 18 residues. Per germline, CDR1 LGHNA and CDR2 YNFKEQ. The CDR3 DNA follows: TGTGCCAGCAGCCAACAGACAGGGGGGTTTTCTGGGGCCAACGGCCTGACTTTC. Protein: CASSQQTGGFSGANGLTF.

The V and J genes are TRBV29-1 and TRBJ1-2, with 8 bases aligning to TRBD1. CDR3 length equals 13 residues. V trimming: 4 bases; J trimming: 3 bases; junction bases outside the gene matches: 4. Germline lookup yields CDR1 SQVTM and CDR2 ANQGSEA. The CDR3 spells CSVVTGQDYGYTF. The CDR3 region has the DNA TGCAGCGTTGTCACGGGACAGGACTATGGCTACACCTTC.

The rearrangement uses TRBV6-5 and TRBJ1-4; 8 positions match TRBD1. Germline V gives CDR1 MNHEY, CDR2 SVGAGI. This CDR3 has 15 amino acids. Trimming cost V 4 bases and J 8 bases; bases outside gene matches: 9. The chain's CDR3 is CASSFTGGPGEKLFF. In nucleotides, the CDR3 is TGTGCCAGCAGTTTTACAGGGGGGCCTGGAGAAAAACTGTTTTTT.

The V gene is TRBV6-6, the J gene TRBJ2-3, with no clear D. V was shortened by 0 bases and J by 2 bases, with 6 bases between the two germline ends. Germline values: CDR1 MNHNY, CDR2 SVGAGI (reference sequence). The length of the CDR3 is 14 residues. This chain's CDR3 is CASSYSRSTDTQYF. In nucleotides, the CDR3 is TGTGCCAGCAGTTACTCGCGGTCCACAGATACGCAGTATTTT.

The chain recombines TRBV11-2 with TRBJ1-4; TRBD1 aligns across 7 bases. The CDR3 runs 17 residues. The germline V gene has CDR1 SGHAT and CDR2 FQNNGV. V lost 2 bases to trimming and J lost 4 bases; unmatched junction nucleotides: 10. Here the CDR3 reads CASSLLARDRHNEKLFF. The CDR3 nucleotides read TGTGCCAGCAGCTTATTAGCCCGGGACAGACATAATGAAAAACTGTTTTTT.

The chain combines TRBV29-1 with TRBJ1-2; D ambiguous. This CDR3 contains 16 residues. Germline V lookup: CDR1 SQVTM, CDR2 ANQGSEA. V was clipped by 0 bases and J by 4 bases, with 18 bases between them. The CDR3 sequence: CSVEDRVTEGFYGYTF. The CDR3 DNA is TGCAGCGTTGAAGATCGAGTAACTGAGGGATTCTATGGCTACACCTTC.

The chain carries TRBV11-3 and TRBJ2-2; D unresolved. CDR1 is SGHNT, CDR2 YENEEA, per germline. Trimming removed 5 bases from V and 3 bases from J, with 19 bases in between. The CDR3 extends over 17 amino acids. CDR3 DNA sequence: TGTGCCAGCAGCCGACTCGACTCACCCCTAGACACCGGGGAGCTGTTTTTT. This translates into CASSRLDSPLDTGELFF.

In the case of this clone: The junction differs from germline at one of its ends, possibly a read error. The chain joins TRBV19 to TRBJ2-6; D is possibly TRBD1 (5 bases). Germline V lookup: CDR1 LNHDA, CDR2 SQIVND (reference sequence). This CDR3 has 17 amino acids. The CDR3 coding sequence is TGTGCCAGTACCTATAGCCCAGGCAACTCTGGGGCCAACGGCCTGACTTTC. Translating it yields CASTYSPGNSGANGLTF.

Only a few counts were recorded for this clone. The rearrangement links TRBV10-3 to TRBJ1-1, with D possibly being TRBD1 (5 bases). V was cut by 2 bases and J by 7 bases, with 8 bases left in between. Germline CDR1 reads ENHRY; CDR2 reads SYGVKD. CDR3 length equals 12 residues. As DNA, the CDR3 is TGTGCCATCAGTGAGGGGGGGTTTGAAGCTTTCTTT. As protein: CAISEGGFEAFF.

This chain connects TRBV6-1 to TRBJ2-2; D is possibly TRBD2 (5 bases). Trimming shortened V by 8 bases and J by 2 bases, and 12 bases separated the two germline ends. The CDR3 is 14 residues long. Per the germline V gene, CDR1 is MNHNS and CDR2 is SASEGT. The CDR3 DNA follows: TGTGCCAGCTCCTCGGGGTTTAACACCGGGGAGCTGTTTTTT. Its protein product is CASSSGFNTGELFF.

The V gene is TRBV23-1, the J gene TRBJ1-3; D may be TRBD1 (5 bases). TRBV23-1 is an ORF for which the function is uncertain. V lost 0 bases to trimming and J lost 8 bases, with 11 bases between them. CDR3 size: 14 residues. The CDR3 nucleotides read TGCGCCAGCAGTCAATCTCAAGGGGAATACACCATATATTTT. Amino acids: CASSQSQGEYTIYF.

CDR3 sequence (DNA): TGTGCCAGCAGTGAGACTCGGGACAAGTCCAATGAGCAGTTCTTC. This codes for CASSETRDKSNEQFF. The chain joins TRBV2 to TRBJ2-1, with a tentative D call TRBD1 (6 bases). V was pared by 3 bases and J by 6 bases, with 15 bases between. The CDR3 runs 15 residues. Germline CDR1 SNHLY, CDR2 FYNNEI.

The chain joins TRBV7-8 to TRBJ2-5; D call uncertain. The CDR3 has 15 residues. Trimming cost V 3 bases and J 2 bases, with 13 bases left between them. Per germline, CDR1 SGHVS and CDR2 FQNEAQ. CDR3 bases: TGTGCCAGCAGCTTCTCGGGTGGCATACAAGAGACCCAGTACTTC. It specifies CASSFSGGIQETQYF. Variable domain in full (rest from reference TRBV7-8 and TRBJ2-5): GAGVSQSPRYKVAKRGQDVALRCDPISGHVSLFWYQQALGQGPEFLTYFQNEAQLDKSGLPSDRFFAERPEGSVSTLKIQRTQQEDSAVYLCASSFSGGIQETQYFGPGTRLLVL.

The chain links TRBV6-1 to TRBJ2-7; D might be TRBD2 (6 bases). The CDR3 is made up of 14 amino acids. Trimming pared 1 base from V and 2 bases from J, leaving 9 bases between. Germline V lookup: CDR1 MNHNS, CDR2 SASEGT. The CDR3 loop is CASSEGRGTYEQYF. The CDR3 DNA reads TGTGCCAGCAGTGAAGGGCGGGGCACCTACGAGCAGTACTTC.